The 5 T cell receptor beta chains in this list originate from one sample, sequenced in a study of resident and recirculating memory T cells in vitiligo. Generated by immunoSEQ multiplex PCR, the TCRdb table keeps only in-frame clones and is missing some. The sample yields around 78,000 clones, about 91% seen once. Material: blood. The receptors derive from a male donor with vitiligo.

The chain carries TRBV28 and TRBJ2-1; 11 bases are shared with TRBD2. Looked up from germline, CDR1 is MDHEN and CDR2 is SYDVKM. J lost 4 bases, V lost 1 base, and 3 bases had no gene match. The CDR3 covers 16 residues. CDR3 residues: CASSLSGTSGYNEQFF. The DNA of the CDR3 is TGTGCCAGCAGTTTATCGGGGACTAGCGGTTACAATGAGCAGTTCTTC.

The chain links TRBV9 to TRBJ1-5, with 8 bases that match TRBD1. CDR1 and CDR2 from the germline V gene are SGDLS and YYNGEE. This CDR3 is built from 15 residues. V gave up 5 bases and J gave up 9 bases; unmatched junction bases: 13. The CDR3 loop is CASSGTGLPDRPQHF. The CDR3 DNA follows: TGTGCCAGCAGTGGGACAGGCTTACCCGATCGGCCCCAGCATTTT.

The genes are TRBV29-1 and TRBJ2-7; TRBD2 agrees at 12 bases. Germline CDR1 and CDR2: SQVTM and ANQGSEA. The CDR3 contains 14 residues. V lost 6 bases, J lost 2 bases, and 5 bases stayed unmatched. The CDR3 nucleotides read TGCAGCGTCCAGACTAGCGGGAGCCCCTACGAGCAGTACTTC. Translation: CSVQTSGSPYEQYF.

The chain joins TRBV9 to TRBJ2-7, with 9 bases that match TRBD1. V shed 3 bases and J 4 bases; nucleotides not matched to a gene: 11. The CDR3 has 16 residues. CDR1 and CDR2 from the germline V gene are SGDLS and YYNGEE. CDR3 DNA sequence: TGTGCCAGCAGCGAGAGGAGGGACAGGGATAGGTACGAGCAGTACTTC. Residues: CASSERRDRDRYEQYF.

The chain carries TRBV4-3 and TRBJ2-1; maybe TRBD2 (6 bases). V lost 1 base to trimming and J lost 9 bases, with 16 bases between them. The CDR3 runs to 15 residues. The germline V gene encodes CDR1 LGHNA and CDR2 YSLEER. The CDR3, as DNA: TGCGCCAGCAGCCAAGGGCAGGGCCTTAGCGGTGAGCAGTTCTTC. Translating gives CASSQGQGLSGEQFF.